This T cell receptor (beta chain) was captured in a study of CD8+ T cells in alopecia areata. Study in general: Treated patients took oral tofacitinib at 5 to 10 mg twice daily. Overall study findings and caveats: Sequencing of scalp samples also captures resident alphabeta T cells of normal skin.

Reverse transcribed after extraction, RNA yielded cDNA as the sequencing template. Sequenced by immunoSEQ multiplex PCR; TCRdb stores in-frame clones only, minus some. The top ten hold more than 12% of the sample, which has 150,000 or so clones, about 90% seen once. With respect to this clone: The target antigen is unknown.

The TCR sequence derives from a human donor with alopecia areata. This specimen was CD8+ T cells sorted from blood, taken at week 0.

CDR3 nucleotide sequence: TGCGCCAGCAGCTTGTCCGGTGAAGCTTTCTTT. It yields the protein CASSLSGEAFF. This sequence joins TRBV5-1 and TRBJ1-1, with unresolved D. Trimming left V 1 base short and J 7 bases short, with 5 bases between. This CDR3 region has 11 residues. Germline lookup yields CDR1 SGHRS and CDR2 YFSETQ.